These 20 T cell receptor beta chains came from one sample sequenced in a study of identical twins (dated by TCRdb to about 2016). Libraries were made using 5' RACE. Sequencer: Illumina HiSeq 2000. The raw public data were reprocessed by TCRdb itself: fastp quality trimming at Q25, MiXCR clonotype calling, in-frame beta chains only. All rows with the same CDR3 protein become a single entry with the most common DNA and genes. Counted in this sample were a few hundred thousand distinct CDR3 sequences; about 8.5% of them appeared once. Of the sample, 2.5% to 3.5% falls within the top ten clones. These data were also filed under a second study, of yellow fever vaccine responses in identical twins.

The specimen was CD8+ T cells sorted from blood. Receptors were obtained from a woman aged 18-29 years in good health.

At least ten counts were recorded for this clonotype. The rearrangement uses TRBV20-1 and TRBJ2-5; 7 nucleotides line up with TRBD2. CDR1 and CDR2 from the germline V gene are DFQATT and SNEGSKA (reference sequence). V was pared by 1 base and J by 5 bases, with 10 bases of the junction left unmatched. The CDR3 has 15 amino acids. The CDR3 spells CSARGLAGDVETQYF. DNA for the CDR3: TGCAGTGCTAGAGGGCTCGCGGGAGACGTGGAGACCCAGTACTTC.

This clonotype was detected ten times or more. The CDR3 sequence is CSARSFMDGGNSPLHF. The CDR3 DNA follows: TGCAGTGCTAGGAGTTTCATGGACGGTGGGAATTCACCCCTCCACTTT. The chain carries TRBV20-1 and TRBJ1-6; D unclear. The V end was cut by 3 bases, the J end by 7 bases, with 19 bases between. CDR3 length: 16 residues. Germline V gene sequence: CDR1 DFQATT, CDR2 SNEGSKA (reference sequence).

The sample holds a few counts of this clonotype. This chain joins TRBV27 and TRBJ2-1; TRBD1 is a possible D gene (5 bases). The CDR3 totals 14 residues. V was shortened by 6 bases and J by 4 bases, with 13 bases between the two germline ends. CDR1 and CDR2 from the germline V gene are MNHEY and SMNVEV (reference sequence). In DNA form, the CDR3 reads TGTGCCAGCAGCCCCCCCCAGGGATACAATGAGCAGTTCTTC. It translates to CASSPPQGYNEQFF.

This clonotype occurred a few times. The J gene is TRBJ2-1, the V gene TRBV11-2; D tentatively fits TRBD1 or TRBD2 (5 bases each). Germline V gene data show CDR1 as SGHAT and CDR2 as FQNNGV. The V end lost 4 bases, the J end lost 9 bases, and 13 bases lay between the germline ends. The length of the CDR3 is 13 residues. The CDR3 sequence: CASSSYGAGEQFF. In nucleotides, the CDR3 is TGTGCCAGCAGCTCCTACGGGGCCGGTGAGCAGTTCTTC.

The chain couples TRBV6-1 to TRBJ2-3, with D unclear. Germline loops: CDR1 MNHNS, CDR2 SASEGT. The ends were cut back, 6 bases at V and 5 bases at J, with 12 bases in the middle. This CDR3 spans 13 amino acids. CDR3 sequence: CASSQPPVDTQYF. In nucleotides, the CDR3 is TGTGCCAGCAGCCAGCCCCCGGTAGATACGCAGTATTTT.

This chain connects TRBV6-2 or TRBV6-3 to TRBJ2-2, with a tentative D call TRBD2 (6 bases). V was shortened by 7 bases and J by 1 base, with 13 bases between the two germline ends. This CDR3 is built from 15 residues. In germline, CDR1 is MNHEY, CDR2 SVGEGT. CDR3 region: CASTSGTLNTGELFF. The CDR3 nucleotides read TGTGCCAGCACTTCCGGGACTTTGAACACCGGGGAGCTGTTTTTT.

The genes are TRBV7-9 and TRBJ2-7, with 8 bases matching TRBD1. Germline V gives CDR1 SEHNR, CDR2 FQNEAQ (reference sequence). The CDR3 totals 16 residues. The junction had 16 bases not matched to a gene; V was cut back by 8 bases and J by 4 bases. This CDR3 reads CASGETGQGLIYEQYF. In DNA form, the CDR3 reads TGTGCCAGCGGGGAAACTGGACAGGGATTAATTTACGAGCAGTACTTC.

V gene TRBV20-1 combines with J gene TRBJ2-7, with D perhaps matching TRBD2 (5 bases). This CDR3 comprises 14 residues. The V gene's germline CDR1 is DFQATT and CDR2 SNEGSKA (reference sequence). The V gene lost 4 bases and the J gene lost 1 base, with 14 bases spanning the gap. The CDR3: CSAIDYTDSYEQYF. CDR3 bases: TGCAGTGCTATAGACTATACCGATTCCTACGAGCAGTACTTC.

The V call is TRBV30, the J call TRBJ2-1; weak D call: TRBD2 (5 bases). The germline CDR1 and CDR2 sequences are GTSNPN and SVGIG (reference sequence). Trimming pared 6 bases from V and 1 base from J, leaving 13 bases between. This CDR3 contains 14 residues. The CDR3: CACSPRGSYNEQFF. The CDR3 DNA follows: TGTGCCTGTTCCCCCCGAGGGTCCTACAATGAGCAGTTCTTC.

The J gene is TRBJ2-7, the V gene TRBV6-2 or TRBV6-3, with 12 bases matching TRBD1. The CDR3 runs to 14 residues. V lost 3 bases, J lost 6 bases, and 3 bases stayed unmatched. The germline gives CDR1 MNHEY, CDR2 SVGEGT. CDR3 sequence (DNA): TGTGCCAGCAGTTATGCGGGACAGGGGGCCGAGCAGTACTTC. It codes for CASSYAGQGAEQYF.

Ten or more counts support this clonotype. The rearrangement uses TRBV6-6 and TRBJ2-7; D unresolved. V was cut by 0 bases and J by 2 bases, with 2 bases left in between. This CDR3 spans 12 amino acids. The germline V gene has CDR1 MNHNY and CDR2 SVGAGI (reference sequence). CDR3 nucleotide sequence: TGTGCCAGCAGTTACTCTCCCTACGAGCAGTACTTC. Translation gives CASSYSPYEQYF.

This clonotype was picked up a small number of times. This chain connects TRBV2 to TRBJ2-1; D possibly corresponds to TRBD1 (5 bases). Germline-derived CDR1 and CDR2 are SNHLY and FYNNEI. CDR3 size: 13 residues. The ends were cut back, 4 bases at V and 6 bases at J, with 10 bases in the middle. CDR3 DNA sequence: TGTGCCAGCAGTGTGGGGCCCTTCAATGAGCAGTTCTTC. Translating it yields CASSVGPFNEQFF.

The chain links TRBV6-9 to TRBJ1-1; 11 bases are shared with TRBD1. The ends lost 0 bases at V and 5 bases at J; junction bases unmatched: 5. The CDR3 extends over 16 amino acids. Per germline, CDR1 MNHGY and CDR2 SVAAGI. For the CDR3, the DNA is TGTGCCAGCAGTTATTCGATTGGGACAGGGGGGACTGAAGCTTTCTTT. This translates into CASSYSIGTGGTEAFF.

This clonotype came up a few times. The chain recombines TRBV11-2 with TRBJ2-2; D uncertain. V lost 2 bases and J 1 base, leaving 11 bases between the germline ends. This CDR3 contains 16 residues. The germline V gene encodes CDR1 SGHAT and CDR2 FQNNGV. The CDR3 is CASSLRSYVNTGELFF. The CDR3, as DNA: TGTGCCAGCAGCTTACGCAGCTACGTGAACACCGGGGAGCTGTTTTTT.

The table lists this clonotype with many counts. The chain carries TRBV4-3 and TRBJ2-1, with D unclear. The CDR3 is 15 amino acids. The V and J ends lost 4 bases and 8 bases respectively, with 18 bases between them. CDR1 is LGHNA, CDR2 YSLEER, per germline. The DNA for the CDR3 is TGCGCCAGCAGCCTGATCCCCTCCAGTTCCCATGAGCAGTTCTTC. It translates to CASSLIPSSSHEQFF.

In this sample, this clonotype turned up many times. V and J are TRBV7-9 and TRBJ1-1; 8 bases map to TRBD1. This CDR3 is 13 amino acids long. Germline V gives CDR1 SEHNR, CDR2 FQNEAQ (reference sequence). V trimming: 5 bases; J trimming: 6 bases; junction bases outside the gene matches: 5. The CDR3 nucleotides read TGTGCCAGCAGCCCGAGGACAGGGCCTGAAGCTTTCTTT. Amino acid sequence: CASSPRTGPEAFF.

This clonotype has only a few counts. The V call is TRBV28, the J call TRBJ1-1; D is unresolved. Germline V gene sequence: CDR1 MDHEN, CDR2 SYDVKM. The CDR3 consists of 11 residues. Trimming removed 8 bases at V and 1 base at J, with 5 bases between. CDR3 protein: CASCGNTEAFF. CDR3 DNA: TGTGCCAGCTGCGGGAACACTGAAGCTTTCTTT.

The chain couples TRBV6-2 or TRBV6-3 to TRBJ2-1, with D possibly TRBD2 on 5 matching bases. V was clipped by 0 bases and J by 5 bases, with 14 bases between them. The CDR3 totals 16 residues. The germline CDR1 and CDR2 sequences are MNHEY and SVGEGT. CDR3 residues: CASSYSRERPNNEQFF. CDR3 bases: TGTGCCAGCAGTTACTCGAGGGAGCGCCCGAACAATGAGCAGTTCTTC.

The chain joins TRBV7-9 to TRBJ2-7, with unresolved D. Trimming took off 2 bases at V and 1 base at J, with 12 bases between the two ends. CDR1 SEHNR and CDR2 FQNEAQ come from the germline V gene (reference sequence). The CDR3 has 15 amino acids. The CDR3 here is CASSLRIESSYEQYF. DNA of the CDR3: TGTGCCAGCAGCTTAAGGATCGAGTCGTCCTACGAGCAGTACTTC.

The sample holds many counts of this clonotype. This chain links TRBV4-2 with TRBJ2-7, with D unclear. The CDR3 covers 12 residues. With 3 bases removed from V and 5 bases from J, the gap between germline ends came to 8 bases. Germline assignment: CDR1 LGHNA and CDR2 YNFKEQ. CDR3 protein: CASSQGINEQYF. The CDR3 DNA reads TGTGCCAGCAGCCAGGGAATCAACGAGCAGTACTTC.